This T cell receptor (beta chain) was sequenced during a study of CD8+CD57+ T cells in acquired aplastic anemia. About the study: Yields of DNA that came from sorted CD4+ and CD8+ cells averaged roughly 3.2 ug. Findings and limits, study-wide: Found in both controls and patients were some 31 CD8+ CDR3 sequences. Between the patient and control groups, CD8+ Simpson's diversity did not differ significantly.

The germline gives CDR1 SEHNR, CDR2 FQNEAQ (reference sequence). V dropped 5 bases and J dropped 6; count of bases not matched to a gene: 11. This CDR3 contains 15 residues. This clonotype was counted at least ten times. The antigen remains unidentified. Only patients with CD8+CD57+ cell expansion on flow cytometry were chosen for sequencing. Blood sampling was performed on the patients, and none of them had received therapy by then. The template for TCR beta VDJ and CDR3 sequence profiling was genomic DNA. TCRdb analysed the reads with MiXCR anew, one entry per CDR3 protein. Found here are roughly 260,000 distinct CDR3 sequences, approximately 45% of them singletons; the top ten hold less than 9%.

The TCR originated in a human donor with aplastic anemia. Sequencing was carried out using sorted CD4+, CD8+, or CD8+CD57+ T cells (not recorded which) from PBMCs. The chain employs TRBV7-9 and TRBJ1-2; TRBD1 agrees at 8 bases. The CDR3 loop reads CASSAYGQGRDGYTF. The CDR3, as DNA: TGTGCCAGCAGCGCATACGGACAGGGTCGTGATGGCTACACCTTC.